The T cell receptor beta chain under discussion was sequenced for a study of beta chain features in type 1 diabetes. About the study: Cell yields, gender and age were similar in healthy donors and patients. Study findings and constraints: Whether TCRB rearrangement is influenced by HLA type was left unresolved in this analysis. Shortening that was moderate but significant affected the TCRB CDR3s of Type 1 diabetes patients in all four CD4+ subsets.

CD45RO/CCR7/CD25/CD127/CD95/CD27 separated CD4+ naive, central memory, regulatory and stem cell-like memory cells by sorting. Each sorted fraction was over 95% pure. Expressed TCRB transcripts were sequenced because the isolated RNA had all been reverse transcribed beforehand. Libraries were prepared by immunoSEQ multiplex PCR; TCRdb keeps only in-frame clonotypes and omits some of them. The data show about 45,000 clones, with roughly 70% seen just once and more than 2% held by the top ten. This CDR3 has 14 amino acids. Germline V gives CDR1 SGDLS, CDR2 YYNGEE. The trim removed 0 bases at V and 6 bases at J, leaving 0 bases unmatched. As concerns this clone: The antigen is not known.

The clonotype comes from a woman under 30 with type 1 diabetes. This sequence joins TRBV9 and TRBJ2-2; 9 nucleotides align to TRBD1. Sample: Tregs from blood. CDR3 in amino acids: CASSVGQGAGELFF. The DNA for the CDR3 is TGTGCCAGCAGCGTAGGACAGGGGGCCGGGGAGCTGTTTTTT.